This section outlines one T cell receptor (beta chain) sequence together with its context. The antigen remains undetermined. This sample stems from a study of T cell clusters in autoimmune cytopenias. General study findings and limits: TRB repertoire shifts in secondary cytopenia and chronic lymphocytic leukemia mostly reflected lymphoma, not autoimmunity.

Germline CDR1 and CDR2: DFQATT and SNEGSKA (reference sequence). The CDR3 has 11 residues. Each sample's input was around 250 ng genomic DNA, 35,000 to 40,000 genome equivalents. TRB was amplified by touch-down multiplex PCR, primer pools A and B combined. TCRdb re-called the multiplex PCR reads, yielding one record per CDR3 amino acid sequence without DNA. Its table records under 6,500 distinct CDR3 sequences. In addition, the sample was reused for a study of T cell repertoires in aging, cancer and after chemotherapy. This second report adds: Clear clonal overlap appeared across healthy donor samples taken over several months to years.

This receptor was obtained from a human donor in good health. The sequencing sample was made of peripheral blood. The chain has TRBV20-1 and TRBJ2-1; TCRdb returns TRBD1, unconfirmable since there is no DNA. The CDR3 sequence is CSAPGYNEQFF.